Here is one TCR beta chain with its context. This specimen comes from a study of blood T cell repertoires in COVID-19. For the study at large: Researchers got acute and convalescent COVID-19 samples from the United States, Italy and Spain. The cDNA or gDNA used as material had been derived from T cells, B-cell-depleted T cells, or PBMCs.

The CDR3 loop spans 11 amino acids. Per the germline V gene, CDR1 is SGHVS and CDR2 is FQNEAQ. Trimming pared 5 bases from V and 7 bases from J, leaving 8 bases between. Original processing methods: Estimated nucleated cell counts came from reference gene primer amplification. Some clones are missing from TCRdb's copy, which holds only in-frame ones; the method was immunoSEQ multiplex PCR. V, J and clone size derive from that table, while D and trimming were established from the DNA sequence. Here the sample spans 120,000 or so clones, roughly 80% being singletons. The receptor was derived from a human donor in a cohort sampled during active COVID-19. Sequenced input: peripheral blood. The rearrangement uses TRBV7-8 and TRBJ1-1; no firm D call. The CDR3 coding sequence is TGTGCCAGCAGCCCCCTTTATGAAGCTTTCTTT. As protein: CASSPLYEAFF. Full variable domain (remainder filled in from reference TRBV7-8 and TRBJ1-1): GAGVSQSPRYKVAKRGQDVALRCDPISGHVSLFWYQQALGQGPEFLTYFQNEAQLDKSGLPSDRFFAERPEGSVSTLKIQRTQQEDSAVYLCASSPLYEAFFGQGTRLTVV.